A single sample gave rise to the 28 T cell receptor beta chains below, sequenced in a study of control samples from healthy donors and cancer patients. The protocol was immunoSEQ multiplex PCR, while the TCRdb copy is restricted to in-frame clones and leaves out a portion. The sample lists 95,000 to 150,000 clones, more than 75% occurring once. The material sequenced was blood. The receptors here all came from a man aged 40-50 years in good health.

The chain recombines TRBV4-3 with TRBJ1-2, with 10 positions matching TRBD1. V was clipped by 0 bases and J by 1 base; unmatched bases: 2. The CDR3 runs to 16 residues. Germline V gene lookup returns CDR1 LGHNA and CDR2 YSLEER. CDR3 amino acids: CASSQDGTGDNYGYTF. CDR3 sequence (DNA): TGCGCCAGCAGCCAAGATGGGACAGGGGATAACTATGGCTACACCTTC.

The rearrangement uses TRBV4-1 and TRBJ1-1; D is unclear. The CDR3 length is 15 residues. V was trimmed by 4 bases and J by 0 bases, leaving 12 bases between them. Germline V lookup: CDR1 MGHRA, CDR2 YSYEKL. The CDR3 loop reads CASSPLRGLNTEAFF. Here the CDR3 DNA reads TGCGCCAGCAGCCCTTTGCGGGGTTTGAACACTGAAGCTTTCTTT.

The rearrangement joins TRBV6-5 to TRBJ1-1; D possibly corresponds to TRBD1 (6 bases). The CDR3 totals 12 residues. Between the trimmed V and J ends, which lost 5 bases and 8 bases, there was a span of 12 bases. Germline V gives CDR1 MNHEY, CDR2 SVGAGI. The CDR3 sequence: CASSRGAAEAFF. The CDR3 DNA reads as TGTGCCAGCAGTCGGGGGGCCGCGGAAGCTTTCTTT.

V usage is TRBV9 and J usage is TRBJ2-5; weak D call: TRBD2 (5 bases). The CDR3 runs 16 residues. Germline V CDR1 and CDR2: SGDLS, YYNGEE. Trimming took off 3 bases at V and 2 bases at J, with 17 bases between the two ends. Here the CDR3 DNA reads TGTGCCAGCAGCGCTGGGTCGGGGATAATACAAGAGACCCAGTACTTC. Translating gives CASSAGSGIIQETQYF.

The CDR3 is CASSLAGVTIYTF. CDR3 coding DNA: TGTGCCAGCAGCTTAGCCGGGGTGACGATCTACACCTTC. The rearrangement links TRBV7-2 to TRBJ1-2; no clear D. The CDR3 sequence is 13 residues long. Trimming removed 0 bases from V and 10 bases from J, with 12 bases in between. CDR1 SGHTA and CDR2 FQGNSA come from the germline V gene.

The CDR3 DNA follows: TGTGCCAGCAGCTCGCAGGGATTATCTGGAAACACCATATATTTT. It yields the protein CASSSQGLSGNTIYF. The chain combines TRBV7-6 with TRBJ1-3; D might be TRBD1 (5 bases). The V gene's germline CDR1 is SGHVS and CDR2 FNYEAQ. This CDR3 contains 15 residues. With 4 bases removed from V and 1 base from J, the gap between germline ends came to 11 bases.

The V call is TRBV4-3, the J call TRBJ2-1, with 10 bases fitting TRBD2. Trimming cost V 0 bases and J 3 bases; bases outside gene matches: 5. The V gene's germline CDR1 is LGHNA and CDR2 YSLEER. This CDR3 region has 17 residues. The CDR3 here is CASSQDRLAGVYNEQFF. CDR3 bases: TGCGCCAGCAGCCAAGATCGGCTAGCGGGGGTCTACAATGAGCAGTTCTTC.

The rearrangement links TRBV4-3 to TRBJ2-1, with TRBD2 identical over 15 bases. The junction had 3 bases not matched to a gene; V was cut back by 4 bases and J by 8 bases. The CDR3 runs to 15 residues. Germline CDR1 LGHNA, CDR2 YSLEER. The chain's CDR3 is CASSRGLAGGYEQFF. Here the CDR3 DNA reads TGCGCCAGCAGCCGTGGACTAGCGGGGGGGTATGAGCAGTTCTTC.

The rearrangement joins TRBV11-3 to TRBJ2-3; D may match TRBD1 or TRBD2 (6 bases each). Trimming took off 1 base at V and 2 bases at J, with 10 bases between the two ends. This CDR3 spans 15 amino acids. The germline V gene has CDR1 SGHNT and CDR2 YENEEA. The CDR3 DNA is TGTGCCAGCAGCTTAGGGACGGGGGCCACAGATACGCAGTATTTT. Its protein product is CASSLGTGATDTQYF.

The chain has TRBV24-1 and TRBJ2-1; D remains unclear. This CDR3 has 15 amino acids. V was trimmed by 3 bases and J by 7 bases, leaving 15 bases between them. Germline V gene sequence: CDR1 KGHDR, CDR2 SFDVKD. Here the CDR3 reads CATSDNYPQANEQFF. Written as DNA, the CDR3 is TGTGCCACCAGTGATAATTACCCCCAGGCGAATGAGCAGTTCTTC.

The V and J genes are TRBV5-6 and TRBJ2-5; D perhaps matches TRBD2 (5 bases). The CDR3 has 14 residues. The germline V gene has CDR1 SGHDT and CDR2 YYEEEE. Trimming pared 1 base from V and 5 bases from J, leaving 12 bases between. The CDR3 DNA reads TGTGCCAGCAGCTTGCTCCTAGCTCTCGAGACCCAGTACTTC. It encodes CASSLLLALETQYF.

On this clone itself: One end of the junction does not line up with germline, which may come from a read error. The genes are TRBV6-1 and TRBJ1-5; unclear D gene. The CDR3 length is 15 residues. The germline V gene has CDR1 MNHNS and CDR2 SASEGT. The CDR3: CASSESEGNNRPQHF. DNA for the CDR3: TGTGCCAGCAGTGAAAGTGAAGGGAACAATCGGCCCCAGCATTTT.

The V gene is TRBV5-1, the J gene TRBJ2-7; D possibly corresponds to TRBD1 (6 bases). Germline V gives CDR1 SGHRS, CDR2 YFSETQ. V lost 7 bases and J 3 bases, leaving 23 bases between the germline ends. The CDR3 contains 16 residues. CDR3 residues: CASGRASAQGHYEQYF. The CDR3 nucleotides are TGCGCCAGCGGCCGAGCTTCGGCACAGGGCCACTACGAGCAGTACTTC.

This chain connects TRBV5-1 to TRBJ2-3, with 7 bases that match TRBD2. CDR1 is SGHRS and CDR2 is YFSETQ in the germline V gene. Trimming took 4 bases from V and 2 from J; bases not matched to a gene: 7. The CDR3 runs 15 residues. The CDR3 nucleotides are TGCGCCAGCAGCCCCAGACTAGCAACCACAGATACGCAGTATTTT. Protein: CASSPRLATTDTQYF.

The V gene is TRBV29-1, the J gene TRBJ1-1; D might be TRBD1 (5 bases). There are 14 residues in the CDR3. Germline CDR1 and CDR2: SQVTM and ANQGSEA. V was cut by 5 bases and J by 2 bases, with 15 bases left in between. CDR3 nucleotide sequence: TGCAGCGTTAAAAAACAGGACTCTAACACTGAAGCTTTCTTT. This gives the protein CSVKKQDSNTEAFF.

This sequence joins TRBV25-1 and TRBJ1-1, with no clear D. CDR3 length: 13 residues. Deletions cut 3 bases from V and 5 bases from J, with 10 bases between. In germline, CDR1 is MGHDK, CDR2 SYGVNS. CDR3 sequence (DNA): TGTGCCAGCAGTGATCCCAGTAGGACTGAAGCTTTCTTT. Translation gives CASSDPSRTEAFF.

The genes are TRBV7-2 and TRBJ2-6; 7 bases align to TRBD2. Germline V gene sequence: CDR1 SGHTA, CDR2 FQGNSA. Germline trimming cut 4 bases from V and 0 bases from J; bases unmatched to any gene: 3. CDR3 length: 16 residues. The CDR3 DNA sequence: TGTGCCAGCAGCTCATGGACTAGCTCTGGGGCCAACGTCCTGACTTTC. Amino acids: CASSSWTSSGANVLTF.

The chain carries TRBV29-1 and TRBJ1-1; D is unresolved. The V end lost 4 bases, the J end lost 0 bases, and 6 bases lay between the germline ends. Per germline, CDR1 SQVTM and CDR2 ANQGSEA. The CDR3 has 12 residues. The CDR3 sequence is CSVARMNTEAFF. The CDR3, as DNA: TGCAGCGTTGCTCGGATGAACACTGAAGCTTTCTTT.

This chain uses TRBV3-1 (or the pseudogene TRBV3-2) with TRBJ2-2, with D perhaps matching TRBD1 (5 bases). CDR3 size: 13 residues. CDR1 is LGHDT, CDR2 YNNKEL, per germline (reference sequence). V was trimmed by 6 bases and J by 4 bases, leaving 9 bases between them. CDR3 residues: CASSPQVTGELFF. The CDR3 nucleotides are TGTGCCAGCAGTCCACAGGTCACCGGGGAGCTGTTTTTT.

J is TRBJ2-3 and V is TRBV4-1; no clear D. Germline lookup yields CDR1 MGHRA and CDR2 YSYEKL. This CDR3 has 13 amino acids. V was trimmed by 3 bases and J by 2 bases, leaving 6 bases between them. CDR3 loop: CASSHPLTDTQYF. In nucleotides, the CDR3 is TGCGCCAGCAGCCATCCTCTCACAGATACGCAGTATTTT.

The rearrangement links TRBV4-3 to TRBJ2-3; D not certain. The CDR3 is made up of 16 amino acids. V lost 3 bases and J lost 0, with 13 bases in between. Looked up from germline, CDR1 is LGHNA and CDR2 is YSLEER. Here the CDR3 reads CASSQVSGSSTDTQYF. In nucleotides, the CDR3 is TGCGCCAGCAGCCAGGTTTCGGGCAGTAGCACAGATACGCAGTATTTT.

This clone appeared once. The V gene is TRBV11-2, the J gene TRBJ2-7; perhaps TRBD1 as D (6 bases). This CDR3 contains 15 residues. V shed 1 base and J shed 3 bases, with 13 bases lying between them. Germline assignment: CDR1 SGHAT and CDR2 FQNNGV. The CDR3 bases are TGTGCCAGCAGCTTAGTTGGGGGCGCTGTCTACGAGCAGTACTTC. This sequence encodes CASSLVGGAVYEQYF.

This chain connects TRBV5-1 to TRBJ2-3; maybe TRBD1 (6 bases). The V and J ends lost 5 bases and 5 bases respectively, with 21 bases between them. The CDR3 is 16 amino acids. Germline values: CDR1 SGHRS, CDR2 YFSETQ. CDR3 sequence reads: CASRSQGLFRGDTQYF. The CDR3, as DNA: TGCGCCAGCAGATCTCAGGGGTTATTCCGGGGAGATACGCAGTATTTT.

The V and J genes are TRBV7-7 and TRBJ1-4; 11 nucleotides match TRBD1. J was trimmed by 6 bases and V by 5 bases; bases with no gene match: 5. CDR1 is SSHAT and CDR2 is FNYEAQ in the germline V gene (reference sequence). This CDR3 is 15 amino acids long. CDR3 in amino acids: CASSPGTGGDEKLFF. The CDR3 DNA is TGTGCCAGCAGCCCGGGGACAGGGGGAGATGAAAAACTGTTTTTT.

The chain combines TRBV3-1 (or the pseudogene TRBV3-2) with TRBJ1-6; D is perhaps TRBD1 (5 bases). This CDR3 spans 14 amino acids. Trimming left V 1 base short and J 6 bases short, with 7 bases between. Germline V CDR1 and CDR2: LGHDT, YNNKEL (reference sequence). The CDR3: CASSQGGVNSPLHF. CDR3 nucleotides: TGTGCCAGCAGCCAAGGAGGGGTTAATTCACCCCTCCACTTT.

The chain employs TRBV4-1 and TRBJ1-2; D is possibly TRBD1 (6 bases). The V end was cut by 0 bases, the J end by 4 bases, with 12 bases between. This CDR3 is 15 amino acids long. Germline assignment: CDR1 MGHRA and CDR2 YSYEKL. CDR3 DNA sequence: TGCGCCAGCAGCCAAGACCCCGGGGGCGGCTATGGCTACACCTTC. Protein sequence: CASSQDPGGGYGYTF.

The rearrangement links TRBV4-3 to TRBJ1-1; possible D gene TRBD1, 5 bases. Germline V gene lookup returns CDR1 LGHNA and CDR2 YSLEER. The CDR3 extends over 14 amino acids. The V and J ends lost 5 bases and 2 bases respectively, with 12 bases between them. CDR3 region: CASSFWTRNTEAFF. DNA of the CDR3: TGCGCCAGCAGCTTCTGGACACGAAACACTGAAGCTTTCTTT.

The V and J genes are TRBV5-6 and TRBJ1-2; D not resolved. The CDR3 runs to 15 residues. Germline values: CDR1 SGHDT, CDR2 YYEEEE. The V and J ends lost 0 bases and 8 bases respectively, with 17 bases between them. DNA of the CDR3: TGTGCCAGCAGCTTGGCCGTAGGAGAGGAGAAGGGCTACACCTTC. Protein product: CASSLAVGEEKGYTF.